This T cell receptor (beta chain) was identified during a study of T-cell memory formation after mild COVID-19. Overall study context: The study found TCR clusters largely donor specific.

Points on this clonotype: Its specificity is not known.

Study findings and constraints: Clones contracting day 15 to 85 were balanced CD4/CD8; later expanders leaned CD4+.

TCRalpha and TCRbeta libraries used 5'RACE with constant-segment primers and UMIs. TCRdb reanalysed the 5' RACE reads using MiXCR and keeps one entry per CDR3 protein. Here the sample spans over 400,000 distinct CDR3 sequences, more than 20% being singletons. This TCR derives from an adult woman who had mild COVID-19 (a few samples of this study predate the infection). Cell type and time point are not known. The material sequenced was PBMCs or a T cell subset sorted from them (not recorded which).

The CDR3 coding sequence is TGTGCCAGCAGCTATTCGGCGACCGGGACAGGGATAGATACGCAGTATTTT. This codes for CASSYSATGTGIDTQYF. J is TRBJ2-3 and V is TRBV7-6, with 9 bases identical to TRBD1. Trimming removed 4 bases from V and 5 bases from J; junction bases left unmatched: 13. Germline loops: CDR1 SGHVS, CDR2 FNYEAQ. This CDR3 is 17 amino acids long.